One and the same sample provided the 19 T cell receptor beta chains below, sequenced in a study of blood T cell repertoires in COVID-19. Data came from immunoSEQ multiplex PCR; TCRdb stores just in-frame clones and leaves some out. This table holds some 200,000 clones, about 89% found once. Sequencing was carried out using peripheral blood. The receptors were gathered from a woman aged 40 to 50 with acute or convalescent COVID-19.

The chain carries TRBV3-1 (or the pseudogene TRBV3-2) and TRBJ1-6; TRBD1 matches 7 bases. The CDR3 has 15 residues. Germline trimming cut 2 bases from V and 6 bases from J; bases unmatched to any gene: 4. Germline V gene sequence: CDR1 LGHDT, CDR2 YNNKEL (reference sequence). CDR3 loop: CASSQLEGANSPLHF. For the CDR3, the DNA is TGTGCCAGCAGCCAATTAGAGGGGGCTAATTCACCCCTCCACTTT.

V gene TRBV2 combines with J gene TRBJ2-6; D might be TRBD1 (6 bases). This CDR3 has 15 residues. Trimming removed 6 bases from V and 3 bases from J, with 12 bases in between. Germline CDR1 and CDR2: SNHLY and FYNNEI. CDR3 residues: CASSLQGRGANVLTF. The CDR3 DNA follows: TGTGCCAGCAGCCTACAGGGCCGTGGGGCCAACGTCCTGACTTTC.

V is TRBV24-1 and J is TRBJ2-3; 9 bases map to TRBD1. This CDR3 is built from 16 residues. Germline V gene sequence: CDR1 KGHDR, CDR2 SFDVKD. The V gene end was trimmed by 5 bases and the J gene end by 4 bases; junction bases not matched to a gene: 9. The CDR3 sequence: CATSAPGTGRADTQYF. The CDR3 coding sequence is TGTGCCACCAGTGCCCCCGGGACAGGGAGGGCAGATACGCAGTATTTT.

The gene calls are TRBV7-2 and TRBJ1-5; TRBD1 agrees at 8 bases. The CDR3 contains 15 residues. Losses at the gene ends were 5 bases for V and 7 bases for J; bases not matched to a gene: 10. Germline V gives CDR1 SGHTA, CDR2 FQGNSA. CDR3 amino acids: CASSVTFTGGQPQHF. The CDR3 DNA reads as TGTGCCAGCAGCGTAACCTTCACAGGGGGGCAGCCCCAGCATTTT. The variable domain in full, with the rest retrieved from reference TRBV7-2 and TRBJ1-5, is GAGVSQSPSNKVTEKGKDVELRCDPISGHTALYWYRQSLGQGLEFLIYFQGNSAPDKSGLPSDRFSAERTGGSVSTLTIQRTQQEDSAVYLCASSVTFTGGQPQHFGDGTRLSIL.

The rearrangement joins TRBV18 to TRBJ1-1; 8 nucleotides agree with TRBD1. With 5 bases clipped from V and 0 bases from J, the junction kept 5 bases outside the gene matches. CDR1 is KGHSH and CDR2 is LQKENI in the germline V gene. The CDR3 spans 15 residues. The DNA for the CDR3 is TGTGCCAGCTCAGGAGGACAGGGCCTGAACACTGAAGCTTTCTTT. This gives the protein CASSGGQGLNTEAFF.

This chain joins TRBV9 and TRBJ2-3; 7 bases line up with TRBD1. The V segment lost 4 bases and the J segment 2 bases; nucleotides outside the gene matches: 7. Germline CDR1 is SGDLS and CDR2 is YYNGEE. CDR3 length equals 15 residues. The CDR3 region has the DNA TGTGCCAGCAGCTCCCCCGGGACAGCCACAGATACGCAGTATTTT. This encodes CASSSPGTATDTQYF.

V is TRBV10-3 and J is TRBJ2-7, with D unresolved. This CDR3 spans 13 amino acids. Germline CDR1 reads ENHRY; CDR2 reads SYGVKD. The CDR3 region is CAISPAGPKAVVV. CDR3 DNA: TGTGCCATCAGTCCGGCAGGCCCTAAGGCAGTTGTCGTC.

The chain couples TRBV15 to TRBJ1-3; TRBD1 is a possible D gene (5 bases). Trimming left V 0 bases short and J 0 bases short, with 9 bases between. The CDR3 is made up of 16 amino acids. Looked up from germline, CDR1 is LNHNV and CDR2 is YYDKDF (reference sequence). Written as DNA, the CDR3 is TGTGCCACCAGCAGAGATCTAGGGGCCTCTGGAAACACCATATATTTT. Amino acid sequence: CATSRDLGASGNTIYF.

The V gene is TRBV29-1, the J gene TRBJ1-1, with 10 bases lining up with TRBD1. Germline-derived CDR1 and CDR2 are SQVTM and ANQGSEA. V was clipped by 1 base and J by 4 bases; unmatched bases: 9. The CDR3 is made up of 16 amino acids. In nucleotides, the CDR3 is TGCAGCGTTGAAGGGACAGGGGGAGGGGAACTCACTGAAGCTTTCTTT. Its translation is CSVEGTGGGELTEAFF.

This clone was counted a single time. Other DNA sequences of this sample code for an identical CDR3. The chain employs TRBV9 and TRBJ1-2; D is perhaps TRBD1 (5 bases). The CDR3 runs to 13 residues. V lost 3 bases and J lost 3, with 9 bases in between. Per germline, CDR1 SGDLS and CDR2 YYNGEE. The CDR3 here is CASSGGGDYGYTF. The CDR3 DNA reads as TGTGCCAGCAGCGGGGGAGGGGACTATGGCTACACCTTC.

This clone was seen only a few times. V gene TRBV10-2 combines with J gene TRBJ2-7; 9 nucleotides agree with TRBD1. Germline-derived CDR1 and CDR2 are WSHSY and SAAADI. The CDR3 is 13 amino acids. The V segment lost 6 bases and the J segment 8 bases; nucleotides outside the gene matches: 8. CDR3 DNA: TGCGCCAGCAGGGGGACAGGGCCTGGTAAGCAGTACGTC. Its protein product is CASRGTGPGKQYV.

The chain links TRBV6-5 to TRBJ1-1, with D perhaps TRBD1 (5 bases). Germline V CDR1 and CDR2: MNHEY, SVGAGI. With 6 bases removed from V and 2 bases from J, the gap between germline ends came to 10 bases. There are 13 residues in the CDR3. Written as DNA, the CDR3 is TGTGCCAGCAGATTTCAGGGTAACACTGAAGCTTTCTTT. It specifies CASRFQGNTEAFF.

The chain has TRBV9 and TRBJ1-3, with D possibly matching TRBD1 (5 bases). Germline V CDR1 and CDR2: SGDLS, YYNGEE. The ends were cut back, 5 bases at V and 10 bases at J, with 22 bases in the middle. CDR3 size: 15 residues. The CDR3 sequence is CASSPELGARGTIYF. The CDR3 coding sequence is TGTGCCAGCAGTCCAGAGCTGGGAGCCCGGGGGACCATATATTTT. Together with reference TRBV9 and TRBJ1-3, the CDR3 gives the full variable domain: DSGVTQTPKHLITATGQRVTLRCSPRSGDLSVYWYQQSLDQGLQFLIQYYNGEERAKGNILERFSAQQFPDLHSELNLSSLELGDSALYFCASSPELGARGTIYFGEGSWLTVV.

The rearrangement uses TRBV30 and TRBJ1-5; a possible D gene is TRBD1 (6 bases). V was shortened by 3 bases and J by 4 bases, with 16 bases between the two germline ends. Germline CDR1 and CDR2: GTSNPN and SVGIG (reference sequence). CDR3 length: 15 residues. The DNA of the CDR3 is TGTGCCTGGAGCCCGGACAGTAGAGCGAATCAGCCCCAGCATTTT. Translating gives CAWSPDSRANQPQHF.

The chain couples TRBV12-3 or TRBV12-4 to TRBJ2-1; 10 nucleotides agree with TRBD1. The J segment lost 15 bases and the V segment lost 4 bases, leaving 9 bases of the junction unmatched. There are 13 residues in the CDR3. Here the CDR3 reads CASSSTGGESPFF. The CDR3 DNA is TGTGCCAGCAGTTCGACAGGGGGCGAATCCCCGTTCTTC.

This clone was detected a few times. This chain joins TRBV10-3 and TRBJ1-2; the match to TRBD1 covers 11 bases. This CDR3 is 12 amino acids long. CDR1 is ENHRY and CDR2 is SYGVKD in the germline V gene. V lost 6 bases, J lost 7 bases, and 1 base stayed unmatched. The chain's CDR3 is CAISGQGAGYTF. The CDR3 nucleotides are TGTGCCATCAGCGGACAGGGGGCTGGCTACACCTTC.

This chain uses TRBV20-1 with TRBJ1-2; D call uncertain. Between the trimmed V and J ends, which lost 3 bases and 8 bases, there was a span of 16 bases. Germline V gene data show CDR1 as DFQATT and CDR2 as SNEGSKA (reference sequence). The CDR3 is 13 amino acids. Here the CDR3 DNA reads TGCAGTGCTAGTTCAGAGACCCGGGTGGGCTACACCTTC. This gives the protein CSASSETRVGYTF.

The chain is built from TRBV2 and TRBJ2-1; TRBD2 is a possible D gene (5 bases). Trimming took off 6 bases at V and 6 bases at J, with 12 bases between the two ends. The CDR3 has 13 residues. Looked up from germline, CDR1 is SNHLY and CDR2 is FYNNEI. The CDR3 here is CASSWVEGNEQFF. The CDR3, as DNA: TGTGCCAGCAGCTGGGTAGAGGGCAATGAGCAGTTCTTC.

The chain uses TRBV3-1 (or the pseudogene TRBV3-2) and TRBJ2-5; 11 bases line up with TRBD1. The germline gives CDR1 LGHDT, CDR2 YNNKEL (reference sequence). The V gene end was trimmed by 6 bases and the J gene end by 8 bases; junction bases not matched to a gene: 11. The CDR3 has 15 amino acids. CDR3 in amino acids: CASSKTDRGPGTQYF. CDR3 coding DNA: TGTGCCAGCAGTAAAACGGACAGGGGGCCGGGAACCCAGTACTTC.